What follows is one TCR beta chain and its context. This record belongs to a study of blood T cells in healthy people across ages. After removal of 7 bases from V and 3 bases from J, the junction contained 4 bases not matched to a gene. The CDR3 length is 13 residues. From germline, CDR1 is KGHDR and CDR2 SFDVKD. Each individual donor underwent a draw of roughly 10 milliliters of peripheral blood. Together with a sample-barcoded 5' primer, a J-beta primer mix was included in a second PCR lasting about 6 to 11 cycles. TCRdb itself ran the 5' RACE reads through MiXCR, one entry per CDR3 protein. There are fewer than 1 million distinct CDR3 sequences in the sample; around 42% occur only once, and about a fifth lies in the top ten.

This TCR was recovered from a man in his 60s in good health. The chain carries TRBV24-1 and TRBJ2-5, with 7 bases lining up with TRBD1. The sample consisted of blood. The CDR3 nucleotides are TGTGCCACCAGGCAAACAGGGGAAGAGACCCAGTACTTC. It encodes CATRQTGEETQYF.